This TCR beta chain was retrieved from a study of regulatory T cells in long-lasting Graves disease. Many counts were recorded for this clonotype. As yet, its antigen is unknown. Study-wide results and caveats: Analysis covered peripheral blood alone, not thyroid tissue. TCR diversity in persistent Graves' patients was below that of newly diagnosed ones. Accuracy may have been reduced by the small sample size.

Time point noted: newly diagnosed GD, antithyroid drugs for less than 3 months. There was RNA extracted from PBMCs, and the TCR library was made from it. Relying on iRepertoire HTBI primers and Arm-PCR of CDR3 regions, the team built TCR beta libraries. Each CDR3 protein is one row after TCRdb ran MiXCR on the multiplex PCR reads. The sample yields 360,000 or so distinct CDR3 sequences, about 12% seen once. V was shortened by 0 bases and J by 4 bases, with 6 bases between the two germline ends. The germline V gene encodes CDR1 MNHEY and CDR2 SMNVEV (reference sequence). The CDR3 covers 13 residues. The same sample was also used in a study of T cells in Graves' hyperthyroidism and ophthalmopathy. That paper adds: Initially, a first-round RT-PCR of the TCR CDR3 employed the HTBI primer set.

This TCR came from a woman in her late teens or twenties with Graves disease. This sequence joins TRBV27 and TRBJ1-1; D is unresolved. The input for sequencing was peripheral blood mononuclear cells (PBMCs), taken at new diagnosis, from a patient treated with antithyroid drugs. The CDR3 bases are TGTGCCAGCAGTTTATCAGGCATCACTGAAGCTTTCTTT. As protein: CASSLSGITEAFF.